These 23 T cell receptor beta chains share one sample of origin, sequenced in a study of spatial heterogeneity in lung cancer. In TCRdb, the 5' RACE reads were re-called with MiXCR into one record per CDR3 protein. Here the sample spans fewer than 7,500 distinct CDR3 sequences, approximately 21% being singletons. The sample's time point: sample taken at primary tumor resection. The authors sequenced whole RNA from tumor, nontumor lung or frozen PBMC without sorting. The source was PBMCs, collected at surgery. Receptors were obtained from a female donor with early-stage non-small cell lung cancer.

In its sample, this clonotype is medium-sized. The genes are TRBV28 and TRBJ2-7, with 12 positions matching TRBD2. Per germline, CDR1 MDHEN and CDR2 SYDVKM. The CDR3 has 15 residues. The junction had 4 bases not matched to a gene; V was cut back by 5 bases and J by 2 bases. Written as DNA, the CDR3 is TGTGCCAGCAGTACACTAGCGGGAGGACCCTACGAGCAGTACTTC. It encodes CASSTLAGGPYEQYF. The variable domain in full, completed from reference TRBV28 and TRBJ2-7, reads DVKVTQSSRYLVKRTGEKVFLECVQDMDHENMFWYRQDPGLGLRLIYFSYDVKMKEKGDIPEGYSVSREKKERFSLILESASTNQTSMYLCASSTLAGGPYEQYFGPGTRLTVT.

In its sample, this clonotype is medium-sized (0.01 to 0.1%). The rearrangement joins TRBV20-1 to TRBJ2-5, with TRBD2 identical over 8 bases. CDR1 is DFQATT and CDR2 is SNEGSKA in the germline V gene (reference sequence). The length of the CDR3 is 14 residues. The trim removed 4 bases at V and 3 bases at J, leaving 7 bases unmatched. CDR3: CSAKGSGGEETQYF. The CDR3 DNA reads TGCAGTGCTAAAGGGAGCGGGGGAGAAGAGACCCAGTACTTC.

This chain connects TRBV3-1 to TRBJ1-1; possibly TRBD1 for D (5 bases). V lost 0 bases to trimming and J lost 5 bases, with 19 bases between them. The CDR3 length is 17 residues. Germline V lookup: CDR1 LGHDT, CDR2 YNNKEL (reference sequence). CDR3 DNA: TGTGCCAGCAGCCAAGAGGCAGGGTGGGTAGTCGATACTGAAGCTTTCTTT. The encoded protein is CASSQEAGWVVDTEAFF.

Judged by abundance, this clonotype is medium-sized. V and J are TRBV5-1 and TRBJ2-1; D gene ambiguous. V gave up 0 bases and J gave up 5 bases, with 12 bases separating them. CDR1 is SGHRS, CDR2 YFSETQ, per germline. This CDR3 contains 15 residues. The CDR3 is CASSLGPAQNNEQFF. CDR3 in DNA: TGCGCCAGCAGCTTGGGGCCGGCACAAAACAATGAGCAGTTCTTC.

This clonotype was seen a handful of times. J is TRBJ2-2 and V is TRBV28; D unclear. The germline CDR1 and CDR2 sequences are MDHEN and SYDVKM. The CDR3 loop spans 13 amino acids. The V and J ends lost 7 bases and 5 bases respectively, with 11 bases between them. The chain's CDR3 is CASNYKGTGELFF. The CDR3 nucleotides read TGTGCCAGCAATTACAAAGGGACCGGGGAGCTGTTTTTT.

By share, this clonotype ranks as medium-sized. The genes are TRBV28 and TRBJ2-3; D is possibly TRBD2 (5 bases). V lost 3 bases and J 4 bases, leaving 11 bases between the germline ends. From germline, CDR1 is MDHEN and CDR2 SYDVKM. The CDR3 length is 14 residues. The CDR3 reads CASSLLAVADTQYF. The CDR3 DNA reads TGTGCCAGCAGTTTGCTAGCCGTTGCAGATACGCAGTATTTT.

DNA of the CDR3: TGCAGTGCTAGTCTTTCTAGCGGGTGGAACACCGGGGAGCTGTTTTTT. As protein: CSASLSSGWNTGELFF. The chain links TRBV20-1 to TRBJ2-2; TRBD2 matches 8 bases. The CDR3 loop spans 16 amino acids. J lost 1 base, V lost 3 bases, and 7 bases had no gene match. Germline CDR1 reads DFQATT; CDR2 reads SNEGSKA (reference sequence).

This chain uses TRBV20-1 with TRBJ2-3; 13 bases fit TRBD2. V shed 6 bases, J shed 5 bases, and the junction held 8 bases outside the gene matches. Germline assignment: CDR1 DFQATT and CDR2 SNEGSKA (reference sequence). The CDR3 totals 15 residues. CDR3 bases: TGCAGTGCCCGGCGGACTAGCGGGAGCGGAGATACGCAGTATTTT. The encoded protein is CSARRTSGSGDTQYF.

In regard to this clonotype: A clone one base away is much larger, so this may be a read error. CDR3: CTSSADPVTALQAFF. The CDR3 coding sequence is TGCACCAGCAGCGCGGATCCCGTGACGGCGTTGCAAGCTTTCTTT. The chain uses TRBV5-1 and TRBJ1-1; no clear D. The CDR3 is 15 amino acids. CDR1 SGHRS and CDR2 YFSETQ come from the germline V gene. The full variable domain, with the rest looked up from reference TRBV5-1 and TRBJ1-1, is KAGVTQTPRYLIKTRGQQVTLSCSPISGHRSVSWYQQTPGQGLQFLFEYFSETQRNKGNFPGRFSGRQFSNSRSEMNVSTLELGDSALYLCTSSADPVTALQAFFGQGTRLTVV.

This clonotype is medium-sized in the sample. The rearrangement links TRBV29-1 to TRBJ2-3, with TRBD1 matching over 8 bases. In germline, CDR1 is SQVTM, CDR2 ANQGSEA. The junction had 9 bases not matched to a gene; V was cut back by 3 bases and J by 4 bases. This CDR3 contains 15 residues. The CDR3 here is CSVDSYDRGPDTQYF. The CDR3 DNA follows: TGCAGCGTTGACTCCTACGACAGGGGACCAGATACGCAGTATTTT.

The CDR3 coding sequence is TGTGCCAGCAGTTTCAGGGCTGGGTTGAGAGCTAATGAAAAACTGTTTTTT. This gives the protein CASSFRAGLRANEKLFF. This sequence joins TRBV12-3 or TRBV12-4 and TRBJ1-4; maybe TRBD1 (5 bases). The CDR3 totals 17 residues. V was shortened by 3 bases and J by 3 bases, with 17 bases between the two germline ends.

By sample share, this clonotype is medium-sized (0.01 to 0.1%). CDR3 amino acids: CASSLGVSRGDIQYF. The CDR3 DNA is TGTGCCAGCAGCTTAGGGGTCAGCAGGGGTGACATTCAGTACTTC. The rearrangement joins TRBV7-2 to TRBJ2-4; TRBD1 might be the D (6 bases). The CDR3 contains 15 residues. Trimming left V 1 base short and J 8 bases short, with 15 bases between. Germline CDR1 and CDR2: SGHTA and FQGNSA.

This clonotype counts as medium-sized. This chain links TRBV11-2 with TRBJ2-2; D not certain. This CDR3 comprises 11 residues. Germline V gene lookup returns CDR1 SGHAT and CDR2 FQNNGV. V was shortened by 6 bases and J by 6 bases, with 5 bases between the two germline ends. The CDR3 loop reads CASSLPGELFF. The CDR3 nucleotides are TGTGCCAGCAGTCTCCCCGGGGAGCTGTTTTTT.

This clonotype was counted only a few times. This chain links TRBV12-3 or TRBV12-4 with TRBJ1-4; tentatively, D is TRBD1 (5 bases). The CDR3 contains 13 residues. Trimming pared 6 bases from V and 8 bases from J, leaving 13 bases between. CDR3 nucleotide sequence: TGTGCCAGCAGCCAGGACACGGGAGAAAAACTGTTTTTT. Translated, it gives CASSQDTGEKLFF.

Only one count was recorded for this clonotype. The rearrangement links TRBV20-1 to TRBJ2-3, with unresolved D. The germline CDR1 and CDR2 sequences are DFQATT and SNEGSKA (reference sequence). The CDR3 spans 13 residues. V dropped 3 bases and J dropped 1 base, with 8 bases sitting between them. CDR3 DNA sequence: TGCAGTGCTAGTCGACAAGGCACAGATACGCAGTATTTT. Translation: CSASRQGTDTQYF.

The CDR3 DNA is TGTGCCAGCAGCCCCGGCGCCGGGACTAGCGCTATCGCCCAGTACTTC. Its protein is CASSPGAGTSAIAQYF. The V and J genes are TRBV6-5 and TRBJ2-5; 10 bases match TRBD2. The CDR3 spans 16 residues. CDR1 and CDR2 from the germline V gene are MNHEY and SVGAGI. V was pared by 6 bases and J by 9 bases, with 16 bases of the junction left unmatched.

This clonotype turned up a few times. This chain joins TRBV28 and TRBJ1-2; D remains unclear. V lost 8 bases, J lost 4 bases, and 11 bases lay in between. Germline V lookup: CDR1 MDHEN, CDR2 SYDVKM. The CDR3 extends over 12 amino acids. CDR3 sequence: CASGGRTYGYTF. The DNA of the CDR3 is TGTGCCAGCGGAGGCAGAACCTATGGCTACACCTTC.

By share of the sample, this clonotype is medium-sized. The genes are TRBV9 and TRBJ2-5; D uncertain. CDR1 and CDR2 (germline): SGDLS, YYNGEE. Trimming removed 0 bases from V and 5 bases from J, with 11 bases in between. The CDR3 length is 14 residues. CDR3: CASSVELPPETQYF. CDR3 coding DNA: TGTGCCAGCAGCGTAGAGCTTCCGCCGGAGACCCAGTACTTC.

The chain is built from TRBV18 and TRBJ1-1; D remains unclear. Per the germline V gene, CDR1 is KGHSH and CDR2 is LQKENI. V was pared by 3 bases and J by 1 base, with 9 bases between. The CDR3 sequence is 14 residues long. CDR3 residues: CASSPISRNTEAFF. CDR3 DNA sequence: TGTGCCAGCTCACCCATAAGTCGGAACACTGAAGCTTTCTTT.

Note on this clonotype: At one of its ends the junction is not consistent with the germline gene, which may arise from a read error. The rearrangement uses TRBV7-3 and TRBJ2-5, with D tentatively TRBD1 or TRBD2 (6 bases each). This CDR3 contains 14 residues. Germline CDR1 and CDR2: SGHTA and FQGTGA. This CDR3 is CASCLGGQGETQYF. As DNA, the CDR3 is TGTGCCAGCTGCTTAGGGGGGCAAGGAGAGACCCAGTACTTC.

This clonotype appeared a few times. The chain recombines TRBV3-1 with TRBJ1-6; possible D gene TRBD1, 5 bases. V was pared by 1 base and J by 8 bases, with 9 bases between. CDR3 length equals 14 residues. Germline V gene lookup returns CDR1 LGHDT and CDR2 YNNKEL (reference sequence). The CDR3 sequence: CASSQGDGDSPLHF. CDR3 bases: TGTGCCAGCAGCCAAGGGGACGGGGATTCACCCCTCCACTTT. The full variable domain, its missing parts supplied by reference TRBV3-1 and TRBJ1-6, is DTAVSQTPKYLVTQMGNDKSIKCEQNLGHDTMYWYKQDSKKFLKIMFSYNNKELIINETVPNRFSPKSPDKAHLNLHINSLELGDSAVYFCASSQGDGDSPLHFGNGTRLTVT.

This clonotype was seen at least ten times. The chain has TRBV5-6 and TRBJ2-1; D uncertain. CDR1 and CDR2 from the germline V gene are SGHDT and YYEEEE. Trimming shortened V by 0 bases and J by 8 bases, and 6 bases separated the two germline ends. This CDR3 contains 12 residues. The CDR3 nucleotides read TGTGCCAGCAGCTTGGTTGGGGATGAGCAGTTCTTC. It codes for CASSLVGDEQFF.

This clonotype is labeled as medium-sized (0.01 to 0.1%). V usage is TRBV29-1 and J usage is TRBJ1-2; unclear D gene. CDR3 length: 13 residues. The V gene's germline CDR1 is SQVTM and CDR2 ANQGSEA. The V and J ends lost 7 bases and 2 bases respectively, with 14 bases between them. The CDR3 bases are TGCAGCGCGGTGAGGCCGGAAAACTATGGCTACACCTTC. This sequence encodes CSAVRPENYGYTF.